The clone carrying this TCR beta chain appeared once. The target antigen is unknown. Unmatched junction bases numbered 8, after V lost 6 bases and J lost 5 bases. Germline CDR1 is MNHNY and CDR2 is SVGAGI (reference sequence). This CDR3 has 14 residues. Donors each had at least one pre-ART PBMC sample and at least two post-ART ones. Samples were assayed with immunoSEQ v3.0 at survey level. Sequencing aimed to cover roughly 40,000-50,000 T-cell genomes per sample. Method: immunoSEQ multiplex PCR; TCRdb's copy keeps in-frame clones and lacks some. The sample yields around 33,000 clones, 83% seen once. The sample is drawn from a study of long-term antiretroviral therapy in people with HIV. Regarding the study as a whole: Drawn between about 2004 and 2018, the blood was possibly obtained under older ART regimens.

The sequence was obtained from a man aged 18-30 years with HIV. The sample here was unsorted PBMCs, taken 0.4 years before starting antiretroviral therapy. V and J are TRBV6-6 and TRBJ2-7, with 9 nucleotides matching TRBD1. The CDR3, as DNA: TGTGCCAGCAGATCAGGCACAGGGGGCAACGAGCAGTACTTC. This encodes CASRSGTGGNEQYF.